The following is a TCR beta chain sequence with its context. What it binds is not known. Trimming at V came to 4 bases and at J to 5 bases, leaving 4 bases not matched to a gene. This CDR3 has 14 residues. The record originates from a study of T-cell reconstitution after alpha-beta-depleted transplantation in children. During its preparation, the TCRbeta library received unique molecular identifiers. TCRdb reprocessed the PCR reads via MiXCR and lists one record per CDR3 protein. Counted here are hundreds of thousands of distinct CDR3 sequences, around 13% occurring once; the ten biggest clones make up about 2.2%. Study findings and constraints: T-cell numbers and diversity, one year after transplant, stemmed largely from T cells that were newly produced.

Sequences were derived from PBMCs, mostly from graft donor cells, sampled 360 days after TCRalphabeta/CD19-depleted stem cell transplant. The rearrangement uses TRBV12-3 or TRBV12-4 and TRBJ2-1, with 8 positions matching TRBD2. The clonotype originates from a male patient between 5 and 17 years old who had a stem cell transplant for acute myeloid leukemia, so the T cells may come from the graft donor. CDR3 nucleotides: TGTGCCAGCAGTTGGGCGGGAGGAAACAATGAGCAGTTCTTC. Amino acids: CASSWAGGNNEQFF.